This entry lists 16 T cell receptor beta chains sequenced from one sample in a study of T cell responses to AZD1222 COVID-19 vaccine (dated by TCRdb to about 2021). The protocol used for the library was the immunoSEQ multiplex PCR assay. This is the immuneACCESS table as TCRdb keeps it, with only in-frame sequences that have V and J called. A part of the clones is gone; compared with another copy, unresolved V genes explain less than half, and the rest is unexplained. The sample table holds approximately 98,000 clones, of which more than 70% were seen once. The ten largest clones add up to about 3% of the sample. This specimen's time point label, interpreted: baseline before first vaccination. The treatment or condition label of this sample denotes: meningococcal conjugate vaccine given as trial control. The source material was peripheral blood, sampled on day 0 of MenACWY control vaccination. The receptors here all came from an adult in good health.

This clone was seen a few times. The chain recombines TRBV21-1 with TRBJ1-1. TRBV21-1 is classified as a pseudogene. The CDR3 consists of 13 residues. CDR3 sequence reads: CASIPGLDTEAFF. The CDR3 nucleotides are TGTGCCAGCATCCCGGGACTAGACACTGAAGCTTTCTTT.

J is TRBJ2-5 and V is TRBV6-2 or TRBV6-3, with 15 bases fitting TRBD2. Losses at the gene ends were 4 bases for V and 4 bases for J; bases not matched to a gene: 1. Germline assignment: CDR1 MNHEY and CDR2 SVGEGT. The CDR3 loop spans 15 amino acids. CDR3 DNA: TGTGCCAGCAGTTGGACTAGCGGGGGGGCAGAGACCCAGTACTTC. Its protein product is CASSWTSGGAETQYF.

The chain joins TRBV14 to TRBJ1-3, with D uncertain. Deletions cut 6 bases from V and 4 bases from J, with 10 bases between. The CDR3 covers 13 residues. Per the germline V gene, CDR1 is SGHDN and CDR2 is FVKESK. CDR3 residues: CASRKPSGNTIYF. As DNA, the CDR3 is TGTGCCAGCAGAAAGCCATCCGGAAACACCATATATTTT.

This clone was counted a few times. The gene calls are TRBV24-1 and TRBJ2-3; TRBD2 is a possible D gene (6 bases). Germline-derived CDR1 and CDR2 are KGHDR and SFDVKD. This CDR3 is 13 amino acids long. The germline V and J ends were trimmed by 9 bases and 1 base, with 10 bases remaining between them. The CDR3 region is CATASSGTDTQYF. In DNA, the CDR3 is TGTGCCACCGCTTCTAGCGGCACAGATACGCAGTATTTT.

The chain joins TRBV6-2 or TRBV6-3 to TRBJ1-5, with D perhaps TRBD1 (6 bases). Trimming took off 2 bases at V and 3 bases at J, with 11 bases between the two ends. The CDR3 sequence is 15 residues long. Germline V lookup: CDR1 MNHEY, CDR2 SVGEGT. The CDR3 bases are TGTGCCAGCAGTTACCCGACAGGCTACAATCAGCCCCAGCATTTT. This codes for CASSYPTGYNQPQHF.

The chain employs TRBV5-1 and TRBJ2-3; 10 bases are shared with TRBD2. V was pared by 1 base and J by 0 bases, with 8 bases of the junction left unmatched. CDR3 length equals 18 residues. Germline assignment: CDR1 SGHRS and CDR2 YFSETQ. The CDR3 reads CASSLYGTSVSSTDTQYF. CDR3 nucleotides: TGCGCCAGCAGCTTGTACGGGACTAGCGTTTCTAGCACAGATACGCAGTATTTT.

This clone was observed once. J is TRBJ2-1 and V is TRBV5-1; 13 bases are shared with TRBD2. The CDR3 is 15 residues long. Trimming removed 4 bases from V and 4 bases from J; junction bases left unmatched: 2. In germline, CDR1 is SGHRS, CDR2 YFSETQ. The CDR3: CASSLGLAGYNEQFF. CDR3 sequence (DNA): TGCGCCAGCAGCCTGGGACTAGCGGGGTACAATGAGCAGTTCTTC.

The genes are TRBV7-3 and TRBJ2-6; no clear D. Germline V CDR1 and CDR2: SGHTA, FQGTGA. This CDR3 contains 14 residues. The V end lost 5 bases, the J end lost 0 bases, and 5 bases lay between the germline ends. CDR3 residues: CASSLFSGANVLTF. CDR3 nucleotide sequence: TGTGCCAGCAGCCTATTCTCTGGGGCCAACGTCCTGACTTTC.

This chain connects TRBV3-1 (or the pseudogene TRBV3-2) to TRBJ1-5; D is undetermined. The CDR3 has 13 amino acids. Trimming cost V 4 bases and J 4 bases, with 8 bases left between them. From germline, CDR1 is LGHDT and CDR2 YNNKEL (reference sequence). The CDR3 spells CASSLTWNQPQHF. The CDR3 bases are TGTGCCAGCAGCCTTACATGGAATCAGCCCCAGCATTTT.

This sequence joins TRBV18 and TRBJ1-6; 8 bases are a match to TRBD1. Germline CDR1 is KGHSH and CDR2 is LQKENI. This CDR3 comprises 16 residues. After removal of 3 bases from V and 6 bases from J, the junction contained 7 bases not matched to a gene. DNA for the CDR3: TGTGCCAGCTCACCTTCCGGGACAGGCCCTAATTCACCCCTCCACTTT. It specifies CASSPSGTGPNSPLHF.

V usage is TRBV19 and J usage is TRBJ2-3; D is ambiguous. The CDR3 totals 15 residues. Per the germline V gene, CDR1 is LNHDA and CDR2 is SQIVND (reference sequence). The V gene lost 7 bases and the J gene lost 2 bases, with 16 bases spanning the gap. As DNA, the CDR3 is TGTGCCAGTAAGGCAATTGACAAGCCCACAGATACGCAGTATTTT. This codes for CASKAIDKPTDTQYF.

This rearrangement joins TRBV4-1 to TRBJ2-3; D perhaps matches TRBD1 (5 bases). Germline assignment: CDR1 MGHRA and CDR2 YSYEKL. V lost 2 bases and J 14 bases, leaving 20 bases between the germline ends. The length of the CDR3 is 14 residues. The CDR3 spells CASSQTLLSKGAYF. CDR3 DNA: TGCGCCAGCAGCCAAACCCTCTTATCAAAAGGGGCGTATTTT.

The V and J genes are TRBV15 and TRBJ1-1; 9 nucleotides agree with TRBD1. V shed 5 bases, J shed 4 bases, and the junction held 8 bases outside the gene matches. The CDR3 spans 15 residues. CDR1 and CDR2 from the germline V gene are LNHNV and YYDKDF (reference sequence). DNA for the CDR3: TGTGCCACCAGCGGCAGGGACAGGGTGGGCACTGAAGCTTTCTTT. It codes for CATSGRDRVGTEAFF.

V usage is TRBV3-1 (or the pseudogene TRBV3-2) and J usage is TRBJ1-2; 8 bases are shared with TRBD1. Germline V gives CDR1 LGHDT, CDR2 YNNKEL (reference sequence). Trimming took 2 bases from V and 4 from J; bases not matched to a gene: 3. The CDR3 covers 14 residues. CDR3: CASSQYQGAYGYTF. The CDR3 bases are TGTGCCAGCAGCCAATATCAGGGGGCCTATGGCTACACCTTC.

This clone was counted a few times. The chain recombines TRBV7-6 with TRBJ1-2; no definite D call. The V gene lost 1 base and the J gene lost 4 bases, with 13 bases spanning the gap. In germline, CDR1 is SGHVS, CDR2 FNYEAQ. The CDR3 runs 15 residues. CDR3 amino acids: CASSLEADASYGYTF. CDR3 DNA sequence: TGTGCCAGCAGCTTAGAGGCAGATGCTAGCTATGGCTACACCTTC. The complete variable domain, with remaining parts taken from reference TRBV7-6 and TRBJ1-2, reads GAGVSQSPRYKVTKRGQDVALRCDPISGHVSLYWYRQALGQGPEFLTYFNYEAQQDKSGLPNDRFSAERPEGSISTLTIQRTEQRDSAMYRCASSLEADASYGYTFGSGTRLTVV.

CDR3: CASSLGTAREKLFF. The CDR3 DNA follows: TGTGCCAGCAGCTTGGGGACAGCCAGAGAAAAACTGTTTTTT. The rearrangement joins TRBV7-9 to TRBJ1-4, with 7 bases that match TRBD1. CDR1 is SEHNR and CDR2 is FQNEAQ in the germline V gene (reference sequence). Germline trimming cut 3 bases from V and 8 bases from J; bases unmatched to any gene: 6. The CDR3 has 14 residues. Filled out from reference TRBV7-9 and TRBJ1-4, the complete variable domain reads DTGVSQNPRHKITKRGQNVTFRCDPISEHNRLYWYRQTLGQGPEFLTYFQNEAQLEKSRLLSDRFSAERPKGSFSTLEIQRTEQGDSAMYLCASSLGTAREKLFFGSGTQLSVL.